Below, one T cell receptor (beta chain) is given with its context. The data derive from a study of blood T cell repertoires in COVID-19. Across the study: Sources were T cells, B-cell-depleted T cells, or PBMCs; the material itself was cDNA or gDNA.

The CDR3 has 16 amino acids. Germline V gene sequence: CDR1 KGHDR, CDR2 SFDVKD. After removal of 4 bases from V and 4 bases from J, the junction contained 5 bases not matched to a gene. Sequencing was performed with immunoSEQ multiplex PCR; in TCRdb, only in-frame clones are kept and a portion is missing. This sample has 210,000 or so clones, with around 84% found just once. The source of this sequence is a woman older than 75 with active or convalescent COVID-19. The chain is built from TRBV24-1 and TRBJ2-3, with TRBD1 identical over 12 bases. The sequenced sample was peripheral blood. CDR3 amino acids: CATSDSGQGAADTQYF. The CDR3 DNA follows: TGTGCCACCAGTGACTCGGGACAGGGGGCTGCAGATACGCAGTATTTT.